This TCR beta chain was retrieved from a study of shared clonotypes between healthy human individuals. Clones were sequenced by immunoSEQ multiplex PCR, and TCRdb holds only the in-frame ones, with some missing. The data show roughly 100,000 clones, around 64% seen once. V lost 2 bases, J lost 2 bases, and 25 bases lay in between. Germline V gives CDR1 SGHRS, CDR2 YFSETQ. This CDR3 comprises 19 residues. The donor population consisted of healthy HIV-negative adults with no recent acute infections or vaccinations. This clone appeared once. The chain has TRBV5-1 and TRBJ1-2; perhaps TRBD1 as D (5 bases). This receptor was identified in a woman younger than 45 in good health. Sequencing was done on a sample of memory CD8+ T cells sorted from blood. The subset here: CD45RO+ cells pooled with CCR7-negative TemRA cells. The CDR3: CASSFTYRAVAGTNYGYTF. The CDR3 bases are TGCGCCAGCAGCTTTACGTATAGAGCCGTGGCAGGGACCAACTATGGCTACACCTTC.